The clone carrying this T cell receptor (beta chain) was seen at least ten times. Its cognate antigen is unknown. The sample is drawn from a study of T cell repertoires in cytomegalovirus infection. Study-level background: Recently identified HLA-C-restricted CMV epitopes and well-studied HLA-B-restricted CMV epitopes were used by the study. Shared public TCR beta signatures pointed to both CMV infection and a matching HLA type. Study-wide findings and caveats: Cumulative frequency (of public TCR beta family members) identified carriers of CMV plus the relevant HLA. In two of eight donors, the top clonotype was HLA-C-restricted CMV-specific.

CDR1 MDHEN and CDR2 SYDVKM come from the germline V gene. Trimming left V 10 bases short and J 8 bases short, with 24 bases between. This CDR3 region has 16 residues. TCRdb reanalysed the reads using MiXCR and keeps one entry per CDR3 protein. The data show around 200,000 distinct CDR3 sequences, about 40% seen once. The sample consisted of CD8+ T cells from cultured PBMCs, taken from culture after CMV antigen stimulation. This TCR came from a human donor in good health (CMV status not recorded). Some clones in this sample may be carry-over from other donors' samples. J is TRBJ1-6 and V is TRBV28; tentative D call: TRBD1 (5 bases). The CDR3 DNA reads TGTGCCACCCATTCCCTGGGGGGGGATTTGGATTCACCCCTCCACTTT. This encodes CATHSLGGDLDSPLHF.